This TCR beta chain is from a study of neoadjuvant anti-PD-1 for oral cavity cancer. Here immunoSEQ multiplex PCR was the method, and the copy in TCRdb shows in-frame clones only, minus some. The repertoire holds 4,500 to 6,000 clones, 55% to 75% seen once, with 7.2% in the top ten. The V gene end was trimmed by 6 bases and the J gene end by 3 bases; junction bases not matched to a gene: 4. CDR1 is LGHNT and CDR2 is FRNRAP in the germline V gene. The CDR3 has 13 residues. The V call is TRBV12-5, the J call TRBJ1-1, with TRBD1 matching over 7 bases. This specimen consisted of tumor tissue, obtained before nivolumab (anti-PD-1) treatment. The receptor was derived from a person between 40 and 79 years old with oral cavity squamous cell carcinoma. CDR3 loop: CASGFDRDTEAFF. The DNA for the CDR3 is TGTGCTAGTGGCTTCGACAGGGACACTGAAGCTTTCTTT.